These T cell receptor beta chains were read from a single sample in a study of CD4 T cell repertoires in COVID-19. This table comes from immunoSEQ multiplex PCR, and its TCRdb copy is limited to in-frame clones, with some not included. The table includes more than 65,000 clones, about four fifths detected once. The material sequenced was CD4+ T cells from peripheral blood, taken after recovery from COVID-19. These TCRs come from a human donor who had COVID-19. CDR3s leave out the opening cysteine and the closing phenylalanine or tryptophan. Rows may omit the clone size; those that give it use once, few, many or a size class.

v_gene: TRBV6-5; abundance: NA; CDR3aa: ASRLTRSTDTQY
v_gene: TRBV5-1; abundance: NA; CDR3aa: ASSLAGGLAGGETQY
v_gene: TRBV7-9; abundance: NA; CDR3aa: ASSLSSNAGELF
v_gene: TRBV7-9; abundance: once; CDR3aa: ASSLAKGKVGYT
v_gene: TRBV19; abundance: NA; CDR3aa: ATLTGTGGTGELF
v_gene: TRBV6-2/TRBV6-3; abundance: NA; CDR3aa: ASSYSWGGDQPQH
v_gene: TRBV5-4; abundance: NA; CDR3aa: ASSLGQGTKNIQY
v_gene: TRBV18; abundance: once; CDR3aa: ASSPRPVDGGGQPQH
v_gene: TRBV18; abundance: NA; CDR3aa: ASSPGGLLSGANVLT
v_gene: TRBV6-1; abundance: NA; CDR3aa: ASSELAFPPAGYT
v_gene: TRBV5-1; abundance: NA; CDR3aa: ASSLIPTSGGANNEQF
v_gene: TRBV7-7; abundance: NA; CDR3aa: ASSLAPGGQETQY
v_gene: TRBV10-3; abundance: NA; CDR3aa: AISDLAGGTGELF
v_gene: TRBV4-1; abundance: NA; CDR3aa: ASGPGARWLAGGPSTDTQY
v_gene: TRBV9; abundance: NA; CDR3aa: ASSVLGQYEQY
v_gene: TRBV7-3; abundance: few; CDR3aa: ASSPSGDQPQH
v_gene: TRBV27; abundance: few; CDR3aa: AGGRPPYEQY
v_gene: TRBV19; abundance: NA; CDR3aa: ASSMLAGATGELF
v_gene: TRBV24-1; abundance: NA; CDR3aa: ATSDTRGSLAKNIQY
v_gene: TRBV27; abundance: NA; CDR3aa: ASRRDRASSYNSPLH
v_gene: TRBV28; abundance: NA; CDR3aa: ASSPLTSGNADTQY
v_gene: TRBV15; abundance: NA; CDR3aa: ATSLILTGFQETQY
v_gene: TRBV6-5; abundance: once; CDR3aa: ASSYGTGGINYGYT
v_gene: TRBV10-3; abundance: NA; CDR3aa: AISDLVQPEQF
v_gene: TRBV7-2; abundance: once; CDR3aa: ASSPKRLAGEWVQETQY
v_gene: TRBV12-3/TRBV12-4; abundance: NA; CDR3aa: ASRETSVGEQF
v_gene: TRBV27; abundance: NA; CDR3aa: ASNERTGTRTDTQY
v_gene: TRBV6-1; abundance: NA; CDR3aa: ASSEAELPPQETQY
v_gene: TRBV12-5; abundance: NA; CDR3aa: ASGLDRDFVHTEAF
v_gene: TRBV3-1/TRBV3-2; abundance: NA; CDR3aa: ASSFGTGYQETQY
v_gene: TRBV6-5; abundance: NA; CDR3aa: ASSYSVQLEAF
v_gene: TRBV29-1; abundance: NA; CDR3aa: SVERGLGDEQF
v_gene: TRBV7-9; abundance: NA; CDR3aa: ASSLGSTPLGYT
v_gene: TRBV5-8; abundance: NA; CDR3aa: ASSLAGDRHQETQY
v_gene: TRBV4-1; abundance: NA; CDR3aa: ASSQDGASETQY
v_gene: TRBV30; abundance: NA; CDR3aa: AWIRNNYGYT
v_gene: TRBV5-4; abundance: NA; CDR3aa: ASSLGQSSYNEQF
v_gene: TRBV30; abundance: NA; CDR3aa: AWSVLSADGRVYTGELF
v_gene: TRBV7-3; abundance: NA; CDR3aa: ASSLSLNTEAF
v_gene: TRBV5-1; abundance: few; CDR3aa: ASSLEGTGAYNEQF
v_gene: TRBV5-5; abundance: NA; CDR3aa: ASSLLTLGYT
v_gene: TRBV9; abundance: few; CDR3aa: ASSVLGLAGGQETQY
v_gene: TRBV19; abundance: NA; CDR3aa: ASNPRATNEKLF
v_gene: TRBV6-4; abundance: NA; CDR3aa: ASTPTGSGGGYT
v_gene: TRBV10-3; abundance: NA; CDR3aa: AITKGLNNEQF